This T cell receptor beta chain was recorded in a study of blood T cell repertoires in COVID-19. In the study overall: Acute and convalescent COVID-19 specimens originated in the United States, Italy and Spain. The cDNA or gDNA used as material had been derived from T cells, B-cell-depleted T cells, or PBMCs.

As handled by the study authors: Cell counts per sample came from amplifying reference gene primers. Only in-frame clones appear in the TCRdb table, and some are missing; sequencing was by immunoSEQ multiplex PCR. Clone size and V and J calls were adopted from that table, with D and trimming inferred from the DNA. The table records over 200,000 clones, around 86% of them present only once. Material for sequencing was peripheral blood. The receptor was isolated from a human donor in a cohort sampled during active COVID-19.

The CDR3 sequence: CASSLAWEGGSGANVLTF. In DNA form, the CDR3 reads TGTGCCAGCAGCTTAGCGTGGGAGGGAGGCTCTGGGGCCAACGTCCTGACTTTC. The V and J genes are TRBV7-8 and TRBJ2-6, with 7 bases aligning to TRBD2. J gave up 0 bases and V 0 bases, and 5 bases lay outside the gene matches. Germline V CDR1 and CDR2: SGHVS, FQNEAQ. This CDR3 is built from 18 residues.